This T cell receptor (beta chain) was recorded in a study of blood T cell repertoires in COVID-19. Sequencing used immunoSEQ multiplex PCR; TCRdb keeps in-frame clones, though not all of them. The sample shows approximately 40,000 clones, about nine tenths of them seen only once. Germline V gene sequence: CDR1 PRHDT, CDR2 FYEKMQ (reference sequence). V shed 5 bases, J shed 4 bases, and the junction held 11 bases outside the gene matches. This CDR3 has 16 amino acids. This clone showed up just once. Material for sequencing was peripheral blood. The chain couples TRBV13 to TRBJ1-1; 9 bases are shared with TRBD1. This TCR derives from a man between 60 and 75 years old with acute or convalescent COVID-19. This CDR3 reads CASSQGTGIVGTEAFF. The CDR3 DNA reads TGTGCCAGCAGCCAAGGGACAGGGATAGTCGGCACTGAAGCTTTCTTT.